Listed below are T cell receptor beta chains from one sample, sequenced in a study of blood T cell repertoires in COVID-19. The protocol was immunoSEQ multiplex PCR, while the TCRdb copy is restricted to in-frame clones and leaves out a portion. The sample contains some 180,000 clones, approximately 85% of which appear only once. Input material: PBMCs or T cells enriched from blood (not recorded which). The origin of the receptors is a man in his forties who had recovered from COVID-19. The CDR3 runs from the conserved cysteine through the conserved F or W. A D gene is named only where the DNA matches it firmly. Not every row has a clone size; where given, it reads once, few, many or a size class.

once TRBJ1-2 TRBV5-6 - CASTLHRRGLFDGYTF TGTGCCAGCACCCTCCACCGTAGGGGTTTGTTCGATGGCTACACCTTC
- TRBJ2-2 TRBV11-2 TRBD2 CASRRSGLALTGELFF TGTGCCAGCAGACGATCGGGACTAGCGCTCACCGGGGAGCTGTTTTTT
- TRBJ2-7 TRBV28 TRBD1 CASSLWDRVAEQYF TGTGCCAGCAGTTTATGGGACAGGGTCGCCGAGCAGTACTTC
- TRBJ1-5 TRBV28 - CASRQGGNQPQHF TGTGCCAGCAGACAAGGGGGCAATCAGCCCCAGCATTTT
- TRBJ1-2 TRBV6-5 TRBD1 CASSLQDRGYGYTF TGTGCCAGCAGTTTACAGGACAGGGGCTATGGCTACACCTTC
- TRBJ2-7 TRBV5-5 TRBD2 CASSPTLLAGTYEQYF TGTGCCAGCAGCCCTACTCTGCTAGCGGGGACCTACGAGCAGTACTTC
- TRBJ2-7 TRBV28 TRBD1 CASSSYRGHGYEQYF TGTGCCAGCAGTTCCTACAGGGGACATGGCTACGAGCAGTACTTC
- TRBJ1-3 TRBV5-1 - CASSLVADSGNTIYF TGCGCCAGCAGCTTGGTAGCGGACTCTGGAAACACCATATATTTT
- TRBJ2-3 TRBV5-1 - CASSHLSRTSTDTQYF TGCGCCAGCAGCCATTTGAGTAGGACTAGCACAGATACGCAGTATTTT
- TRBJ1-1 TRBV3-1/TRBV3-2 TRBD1 CASSHGNRGRRTEAFF TGTGCCAGCAGCCACGGGAACAGGGGGCGGCGGACTGAAGCTTTCTTT
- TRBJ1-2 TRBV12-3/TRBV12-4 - CASTTGSYGYTF TGTGCCAGCACTACAGGGTCCTATGGCTACACCTTC
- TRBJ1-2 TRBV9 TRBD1 CASWDRVHGYTF TGTGCCAGCTGGGACAGGGTCCATGGCTACACCTTC
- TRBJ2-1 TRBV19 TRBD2 CASSISGSSYNEQFF TGTGCCAGTAGTATAAGCGGGAGCTCCTACAATGAGCAGTTCTTC
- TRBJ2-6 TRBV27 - CASRELSGANVLTF TGTGCCAGCAGAGAGCTGTCTGGGGCCAACGTCCTGACTTTC
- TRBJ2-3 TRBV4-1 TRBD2 CASSQDLSGGTDTQYF TGCGCCAGCAGCCAAGATTTGAGCGGGGGCACAGATACGCAGTATTTT
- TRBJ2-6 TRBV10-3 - CAISPDGGGGANVLTF TGTGCCATCAGTCCGGACGGAGGTGGGGGGGCCAACGTCCTGACTTTC
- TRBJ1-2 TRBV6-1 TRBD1 CASSEDRDYGYTF TGTGCCAGCAGTGAGGACAGGGACTATGGCTACACCTTC
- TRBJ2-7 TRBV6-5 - CASSSGTPYEQYF TGTGCCAGCAGTAGCGGTACCCCCTACGAGCAGTACTTC
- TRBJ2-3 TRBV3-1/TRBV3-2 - CASSQIRSRGDTQYF TGTGCCAGCAGCCAGATCCGCAGTAGAGGGGATACGCAGTATTTT
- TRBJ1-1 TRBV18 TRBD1 CASSQGQGRNTEAFF TGTGCCAGCTCACAGGGACAGGGGCGGAACACTGAAGCTTTCTTT
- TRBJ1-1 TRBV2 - CASSELRDTEAFF TGTGCCAGCAGTGAATTGAGGGACACTGAAGCTTTCTTT
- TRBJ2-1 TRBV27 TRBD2 CASSFRLAGNSYNEQFF TGTGCCAGCAGTTTCCGTCTAGCGGGAAATTCCTACAATGAGCAGTTCTTC
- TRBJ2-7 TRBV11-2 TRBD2 CASSPGTSGEQYF TGTGCCAGCAGTCCCGGGACTAGCGGCGAGCAGTACTTC
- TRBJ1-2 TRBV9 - CASSSGVQANYGYTF TGTGCCAGCAGCTCCGGGGTCCAAGCTAACTATGGCTACACCTTC
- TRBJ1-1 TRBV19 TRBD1 CASSIEGANTEAFF TGTGCCAGTAGTATTGAGGGGGCGAACACTGAAGCTTTCTTT
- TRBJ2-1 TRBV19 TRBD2 CASSGGLAGGYNEQFF TGTGCCAGTAGTGGAGGACTAGCGGGGGGATACAATGAGCAGTTCTTC
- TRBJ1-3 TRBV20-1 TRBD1 CSASQGASGNTIYF TGCAGTGCTAGTCAGGGGGCCTCTGGAAACACCATATATTTT
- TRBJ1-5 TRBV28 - CASRPVRGRSNQPQHF TGTGCCAGCAGACCTGTAAGGGGTAGGAGCAATCAGCCCCAGCATTTT
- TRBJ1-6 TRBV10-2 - CASISSYNSPLHF TGCGCCAGCATTAGCTCCTATAATTCACCCCTCCACTTT
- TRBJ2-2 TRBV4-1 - CASSPGSRGGRNTGELFF TGCGCCAGCAGCCCCGGGAGCCGTGGCGGCAGAAACACCGGGGAGCTGTTTTTT
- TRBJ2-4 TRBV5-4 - CASSLGHQAKNIQYF TGTGCCAGCAGCTTGGGGCACCAAGCCAAAAACATTCAGTACTTC
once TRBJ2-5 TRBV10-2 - CASSPNGGETQYF TGCGCCAGCAGTCCAAATGGGGGGGAGACCCAGTACTTC
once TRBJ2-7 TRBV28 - CASSSLAGRITYEQYF TGTGCCAGCAGTTCCCTTGCGGGGCGAATTACCTACGAGCAGTACTTC
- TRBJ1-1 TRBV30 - CAWSGHLNTEAFF TGTGCCTGGAGTGGACACCTGAACACTGAAGCTTTCTTT
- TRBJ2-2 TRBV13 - CASSNDRTGELFF TGTGCCAGCAGCAACGACAGGACCGGGGAGCTGTTTTTT
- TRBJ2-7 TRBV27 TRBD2 CASSPKTSVNSYEQYF TGTGCCAGCAGTCCAAAAACTAGCGTCAACTCCTACGAGCAGTACTTC
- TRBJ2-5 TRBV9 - CASSVSPGEGETQYF TGTGCCAGCAGCGTATCCCCGGGAGAGGGGGAGACCCAGTACTTC
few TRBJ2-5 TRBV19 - CASSAVRGTQYF TGTGCCAGTAGTGCCGTTCGGGGGACCCAGTACTTC
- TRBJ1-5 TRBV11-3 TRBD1 CASSPPPGQVKYSNQPQHF TGTGCCAGCAGCCCACCTCCGGGACAGGTGAAATATAGCAATCAGCCCCAGCATTTT
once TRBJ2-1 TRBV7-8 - CASIPSGVSYNEQFF TGTGCCAGCATCCCCTCAGGGGTTTCCTACAATGAGCAGTTCTTC
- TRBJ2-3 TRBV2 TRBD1 CASSDSRQGGRDTQYF TGTGCCAGCAGTGACTCTAGACAGGGGGGTCGGGATACGCAGTATTTT
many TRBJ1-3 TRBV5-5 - CASSLEGVGNTIYF TGTGCCAGCAGCTTGGAGGGGGTTGGAAACACCATATATTTT
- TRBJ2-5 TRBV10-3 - CAIRVESKETQYF TGTGCCATCAGAGTTGAGAGTAAAGAGACCCAGTACTTC